The rows below give T cell receptor beta chains drawn from one sample of a study of T cell repertoires in cytomegalovirus infection. These receptors are not linked to any known antigen. Using its own MiXCR run on the reads, TCRdb lists one record per CDR3 protein. The sample carries 250,000 to 300,000 distinct CDR3 sequences, under 25% recorded once. Material: cultured PBMCs, obtained from culture after CMV antigen stimulation. Source of these receptors: a human donor in good health (CMV status not recorded). Some clones in this sample may be carry-over from other donors' samples. Each CDR3 is given with its conserved first and last residue. The order of the fields is J gene, D gene, clone size, V gene, CDR3 protein, CDR3 DNA. The D gene is left open where the match is weak. Only some rows state a clone size, as once, few, many or a class for expanded clones.

J: TRBJ2-5; D: TRBD2; size: few; V: TRBV7-9; CDR3: CASSSGLAGVLQETQYF; DNA: TGTGCCAGCAGCTCGGGACTAGCGGGAGTTCTACAAGAGACCCAGTACTTC
J: TRBJ2-6; D: NA; size: few; V: TRBV20-1; CDR3: CSAPPSGANVLTF; DNA: TGCAGTGCGCCCCCCTCTGGGGCCAACGTCCTGACTTTC
J: TRBJ2-1; D: TRBD2; size: many; V: TRBV7-9; CDR3: CASSPLASGSVNEQFF; DNA: TGTGCCAGCAGTCCCTTGGCTAGCGGGAGTGTAAATGAGCAGTTCTTC
J: TRBJ2-5; D: TRBD2; size: NA; V: TRBV6-2/TRBV6-3; CDR3: CASSFGVSGSVETQYF; DNA: TGTGCCAGCAGTTTTGGGGTGAGCGGGAGCGTGGAGACCCAGTACTTC
J: TRBJ1-1; D: NA; size: few; V: TRBV7-2; CDR3: CASGGGLNTEAFF; DNA: TGTGCCAGCGGCGGGGGGCTGAACACTGAAGCTTTCTTT
J: TRBJ2-3; D: NA; size: many; V: TRBV6-1; CDR3: CASRALSGSSTDTQYF; DNA: TGTGCCAGCAGAGCCCTAAGCGGATCTAGCACAGATACGCAGTATTTT
J: TRBJ2-1; D: NA; size: few; V: TRBV6-2/TRBV6-3; CDR3: CASSLLGGSMMNEQFF; DNA: TGTGCCAGCAGTCTTCTCGGGGGTAGCATGATGAATGAGCAGTTCTTC
J: TRBJ2-1; D: TRBD2; size: few; V: TRBV7-8; CDR3: CASSLRGRVYEQFF; DNA: TGTGCCAGCAGCTTGCGCGGGAGGGTCTATGAGCAGTTCTTC
J: TRBJ2-2; D: TRBD2; size: many; V: TRBV7-2; CDR3: CASRFRARLAGTGELFF; DNA: TGTGCCAGCAGGTTTAGGGCGAGACTAGCGGGAACCGGGGAGCTGTTTTTT
J: TRBJ1-1; D: NA; size: many; V: TRBV12-3/TRBV12-4; CDR3: CASSLELFTEAFF; DNA: TGTGCCAGCAGCTTAGAGCTTTTCACTGAAGCTTTCTTT
J: TRBJ2-2; D: NA; size: few; V: TRBV10-3; CDR3: CASRQSQFANTGELFF; DNA: TGTGCTTCCCGGCAGTCTCAGTTCGCGAACACCGGGGAGCTGTTTTTT
J: TRBJ2-2; D: NA; size: many; V: TRBV2; CDR3: CASKATRTGELFF; DNA: TGTGCCAGCAAGGCGACCAGGACCGGGGAGCTGTTTTTT
J: TRBJ2-1; D: NA; size: many; V: TRBV7-2; CDR3: CASSRPGNNEQFF; DNA: TGTGCCAGCAGCCGCCCAGGGAACAATGAGCAGTTCTTC
J: TRBJ2-3; D: NA; size: few; V: TRBV6-5; CDR3: CASRKLVVTDTQYF; DNA: TGTGCCAGCAGAAAACTAGTGGTCACAGATACGCAGTATTTT
J: TRBJ2-3; D: NA; size: few; V: TRBV27; CDR3: CASSPRTTSTDTQYF; DNA: TGTGCCAGCAGTCCCCGGACGACTAGCACAGATACGCAGTATTTT
J: TRBJ1-4; D: NA; size: NA; V: TRBV6-6; CDR3: CASSYSGTLAATNEKLFF; DNA: TGTGCCAGCAGTTACTCCGGGACCCTTGCCGCAACTAATGAAAAACTGTTTTTT
J: TRBJ2-1; D: NA; size: few; V: TRBV27; CDR3: CASSFLRPNKDNEQFF; DNA: TGTGCCAGCAGTTTCCTACGACCAAATAAGGACAATGAGCAGTTCTTC
J: TRBJ1-2; D: TRBD1; size: once; V: TRBV19; CDR3: CASSMAGTGVDYGYTF; DNA: TGTGCCAGTAGTATGGCCGGGACAGGGGTTGACTATGGCTACACCTTC
J: TRBJ2-1; D: NA; size: few; V: TRBV11-2; CDR3: CASSSSRINEQFF; DNA: TGTGCCAGCAGCTCAAGCCGGATCAATGAGCAGTTCTTC
J: TRBJ2-1; D: TRBD2; size: many; V: TRBV7-9; CDR3: CASSLYSGGYNEQFF; DNA: TGTGCCAGCAGCTTATATAGCGGGGGCTACAATGAGCAGTTCTTC
J: TRBJ2-3; D: NA; size: NA; V: TRBV7-2; CDR3: CASSPSPGLDTQYF; DNA: TGTGCCAGCAGCCCTAGCCCGGGATTGGATACGCAGTATTTT
J: TRBJ1-5; D: NA; size: few; V: TRBV11-2; CDR3: CASSPSLHQPQHF; DNA: TGTGCCAGCAGCCCCTCCCTCCATCAGCCCCAGCATTTT
J: TRBJ2-2; D: NA; size: few; V: TRBV4-1; CDR3: CATGSGLLNTGELFF; DNA: TGCGCTACAGGTTCCGGGCTCCTGAACACCGGGGAGCTGTTTTTT
J: TRBJ1-6; D: TRBD1; size: many; V: TRBV27; CDR3: CASRLQGGNSPLHF; DNA: TGTGCCAGCAGACTACAGGGGGGAAATTCACCCCTCCACTTT
J: TRBJ2-7; D: TRBD2; size: many; V: TRBV7-3; CDR3: CASSGELAGVPEQYF; DNA: TGTGCCAGCAGCGGGGAACTAGCGGGAGTTCCCGAGCAGTACTTC
J: TRBJ1-4; D: NA; size: few; V: TRBV7-9; CDR3: CASSLYPGRTEKLFF; DNA: TGTGCCAGCAGCTTATATCCGGGGCGGACTGAAAAACTGTTTTTT
J: TRBJ2-7; D: NA; size: NA; V: TRBV2; CDR3: CASSPTGNYAYEQYF; DNA: TGTGCCAGCAGTCCTACAGGGAATTATGCCTACGAGCAGTACTTC
J: TRBJ2-1; D: NA; size: few; V: TRBV19; CDR3: CASTTGPWDNEQFF; DNA: TGTGCCAGTACCACTGGCCCCTGGGACAATGAGCAGTTCTTC
J: TRBJ2-3; D: TRBD2; size: few; V: TRBV7-9; CDR3: CASRGLAVTDTQYF; DNA: TGTGCCAGCCGGGGACTAGCGGTAACAGATACGCAGTATTTT
J: TRBJ2-5; D: TRBD2; size: NA; V: TRBV19; CDR3: CASRSRTSGDERLETQYF; DNA: TGTGCCAGTAGGTCGCGGACTAGCGGAGACGAGAGGTTGGAGACCCAGTACTTC
J: TRBJ2-1; D: TRBD2; size: NA; V: TRBV15; CDR3: CATSRESGARNEQFF; DNA: TGTGCCACCAGCAGAGAAAGCGGGGCCCGGAATGAGCAGTTCTTC
J: TRBJ1-4; D: NA; size: NA; V: TRBV24-1; CDR3: CATSDPLGGEKLFF; DNA: TGTGCCACCAGTGATCCGCTCGGAGGCGAAAAACTGTTTTTT
J: TRBJ1-2; D: TRBD1; size: NA; V: TRBV6-5; CDR3: CASSYSWDRVDGYTF; DNA: TGTGCCAGCAGTTACTCGTGGGACAGGGTAGACGGCTACACCTTC
J: TRBJ2-3; D: NA; size: NA; V: TRBV7-2; CDR3: CASSFDRSTDTQYF; DNA: TGTGCCAGCAGCTTTGACAGAAGCACAGATACGCAGTATTTT
J: TRBJ2-3; D: TRBD1; size: NA; V: TRBV7-8; CDR3: CASSLMGQGARDTQYF; DNA: TGTGCCAGCAGTCTGATGGGACAGGGGGCGCGAGATACGCAGTATTTT
J: TRBJ2-3; D: NA; size: many; V: TRBV9; CDR3: CASSTQSDTQYF; DNA: TGTGCCAGCAGCACCCAGTCAGATACGCAGTATTTT
J: TRBJ2-5; D: TRBD2; size: few; V: TRBV6-6; CDR3: CVSRTGLAGGILQETQYF; DNA: TGTGTCAGCAGGACGGGTCTAGCGGGAGGTATACTCCAAGAGACCCAGTACTTC
J: TRBJ2-3; D: NA; size: once; V: TRBV6-5; CDR3: CASSLQTGADTQYF; DNA: TGTGCCAGCAGTCTACAGACGGGGGCAGATACGCAGTATTTT
J: TRBJ1-1; D: TRBD1; size: many; V: TRBV27; CDR3: CASSPLSGGDTEAFF; DNA: TGTGCCAGCAGTCCACTGTCAGGGGGCGACACTGAAGCTTTCTTT
J: TRBJ1-5; D: TRBD1; size: NA; V: TRBV18; CDR3: CASSPADRVVQPQHF; DNA: TGTGCCAGCTCACCAGCGGACAGGGTGGTTCAGCCCCAGCATTTT
J: TRBJ1-6; D: NA; size: many; V: TRBV7-2; CDR3: CASSLGRRESPLHF; DNA: TGTGCCAGCAGCTTGGGCAGAAGGGAATCACCCCTCCACTTT
J: TRBJ2-1; D: NA; size: NA; V: TRBV11-2; CDR3: CASSLGGESYNEQFF; DNA: TGTGCCAGCAGCTTAGGGGGGGAATCCTACAATGAGCAGTTCTTC
J: TRBJ2-7; D: NA; size: NA; V: TRBV6-2/TRBV6-3; CDR3: CASSSPNRATSYEQYF; DNA: TGTGCCAGCAGTTCTCCCAACAGGGCCACTTCCTACGAGCAGTACTTC
J: TRBJ1-3; D: NA; size: few; V: TRBV12-3/TRBV12-4; CDR3: CASSGGETGNTIYF; DNA: TGTGCCAGCAGCGGGGGGGAGACTGGAAACACCATATATTTT
J: TRBJ2-1; D: TRBD2; size: many; V: TRBV7-2; CDR3: CASSSTAGAENEQFF; DNA: TGTGCCAGCAGCTCCACAGCGGGAGCAGAGAATGAGCAGTTCTTC
J: TRBJ2-2; D: NA; size: NA; V: TRBV11-3; CDR3: CASSFGLGELFF; DNA: TGTGCCAGCAGCTTCGGTCTCGGGGAGCTGTTTTTT
J: TRBJ2-2; D: NA; size: NA; V: TRBV2; CDR3: CASRTATGELFF; DNA: TGTGCCAGCAGAACAGCTACCGGGGAGCTGTTTTTT
J: TRBJ2-1; D: NA; size: many; V: TRBV7-9; CDR3: CASSERDSSYNEQFF; DNA: TGTGCCAGCAGCGAAAGAGACTCCTCCTACAATGAGCAGTTCTTC
J: TRBJ2-1; D: NA; size: NA; V: TRBV19; CDR3: CASKVQASSYNEQFF; DNA: TGTGCCAGTAAAGTACAGGCCAGCTCCTACAATGAGCAGTTCTTC
J: TRBJ1-4; D: TRBD1; size: many; V: TRBV6-6; CDR3: CATIPGQGEEKLFF; DNA: TGTGCCACCATTCCGGGACAGGGTGAAGAAAAACTGTTTTTT
J: TRBJ2-1; D: TRBD2; size: few; V: TRBV6-6; CDR3: CASTGSRLAGINEQFF; DNA: TGTGCCAGCACCGGGTCGAGACTAGCGGGAATCAATGAGCAGTTCTTC
J: TRBJ2-1; D: NA; size: few; V: TRBV24-1; CDR3: CATSAPDPPDNEQFF; DNA: TGTGCCACCAGTGCCCCGGACCCACCGGACAATGAGCAGTTCTTC
J: TRBJ2-1; D: NA; size: NA; V: TRBV15; CDR3: CATSRVGDEQFF; DNA: TGTGCCACCAGCAGAGTTGGGGATGAGCAGTTCTTC
J: TRBJ2-2; D: NA; size: few; V: TRBV24-1; CDR3: CATSDLPGTGELFF; DNA: TGTGCCACCAGTGATTTGCCTGGAACCGGGGAGCTGTTTTTT
J: TRBJ2-1; D: TRBD2; size: many; V: TRBV7-2; CDR3: CASSPSGGRYNEQFF; DNA: TGTGCCAGCAGCCCGAGTGGCGGGAGGTACAATGAGCAGTTCTTC
J: TRBJ1-5; D: TRBD1; size: NA; V: TRBV19; CDR3: CASGQGGQRSNQPQHF; DNA: TGTGCCAGTGGACAGGGGGGACAGCGTAGCAATCAGCCCCAGCATTTT
J: TRBJ2-5; D: NA; size: few; V: TRBV25-1; CDR3: CASSEFGRGQTQYF; DNA: TGTGCCAGCAGTGAATTCGGGAGGGGGCAGACCCAGTACTTC